This T cell receptor beta chain was observed in a study of early T cells in non-severe SARS-CoV-2 infection. The wider study: RNA in bulk from unsorted whole blood was sequenced, and chains were unpaired. Broader study findings: Comparison of clonotypes with VDJdb favored anti-spike CD8 responses while missing private and CD4 specificities.

Individual cDNA molecules were tagged with unique molecular identifiers. TCRdb redid the calling of the 5' RACE reads with MiXCR, one entry per CDR3 protein. The sample consists of roughly 53,000 distinct CDR3 sequences, under 9% of them appearing once. Germline V gene data show CDR1 as SEHNR and CDR2 as FQNEAQ (reference sequence). There are 12 residues in the CDR3. V lost 5 bases, J lost 13 bases, and 17 bases lay in between. This clonotype occurred a few times. Its target is not known. The chain couples TRBV7-9 to TRBJ1-2; D remains unclear. Sequencing used whole blood, obtained at baseline. The receptor was isolated from an adult who was a healthcare worker with PCR-confirmed SARS-CoV-2 infection or an uninfected control (not recorded which). CDR3: CASSLGKRAGTF. CDR3 in DNA: TGTGCCAGCAGCCTCGGGAAGCGAGCGGGCACCTTC.